A selection of T cell receptor beta chains follows, all from one sample in a study of T cell responses to AZD1222 COVID-19 vaccine. Profiling relied on immunoSEQ multiplex PCR, and the TCRdb table lists in-frame clones only, not all of them. The sample has roughly 180,000 clones, 90% to 95% seen once; the top ten hold about 1.7%. The sequencing here drew on peripheral blood, taken 28 days after the second AZD1222 dose. The receptor set was obtained from an adult who received the AZD1222 COVID-19 vaccine. Both conserved end residues are part of each CDR3. Each record gives: CDR3 protein, CDR3 DNA, V gene, clone size, D gene, J gene. A D gene is named only where the DNA matches it firmly. Size is omitted from some rows. Given values are once, few, many or a class for expanded clones.

CATRFGVGQPQHF TGTGCCACGAGGTTTGGCGTAGGTCAGCCCCAGCATTTT TRBV6-5 once - TRBJ1-5
CASSLGWGETQYF TGTGCCAGCAGCTTGGGATGGGGCGAGACCCAGTACTTC TRBV11-1 - - TRBJ2-5
CASSPARGNYEQYF TGCGCCAGCAGCCCCGCCAGGGGCAACTACGAGCAGTACTTC TRBV4-1 - - TRBJ2-7
CASSVEGQGLGYTF TGTGCCAGCAGCGTAGAGGGACAGGGGCTTGGCTACACCTTC TRBV9 - TRBD1 TRBJ1-2
CATSVPSDGTYEQYF TGTGCCACCAGTGTGCCGTCGGACGGAACCTACGAGCAGTACTTC TRBV24-1 - - TRBJ2-7
CASSRGTSNEQFF TGTGCCAGCAGCCGAGGTACATCAAATGAGCAGTTCTTC TRBV4-2 - - TRBJ2-1
CASSWDSGYQPQHF TGTGCCAGCAGCTGGGACAGTGGCTACCAGCCCCAGCATTTT TRBV7-2 once TRBD1 TRBJ1-5
CASSLISCDFVRGESYEQYF TGTGCCAGCAGCTTAATTTCATGCGATTTCGTCAGGGGGGAATCGTACGAGCAGTACTTC TRBV7-3 - - TRBJ2-7
CASSQGHGRGADTQYF TGCGCCAGCAGCCAAGGGCACGGGAGGGGCGCAGATACGCAGTATTTT TRBV4-1 - TRBD2 TRBJ2-3
CASSSPWAGELFF TGTGCCAGCAGCTCGCCCTGGGCCGGGGAGCTGTTTTTT TRBV11-2 - - TRBJ2-2
CASSLRQDGYGYTF TGTGCCAGCAGTCTTAGACAGGACGGCTATGGCTACACCTTC TRBV6-5 - - TRBJ1-2
CASSSGQGQTYEQYF TGTGCCAGCAGCTCGGGACAGGGTCAAACCTACGAGCAGTACTTC TRBV11-1 - TRBD1 TRBJ2-7
CASPVSYEQYF TGTGCCAGCCCCGTCTCCTACGAGCAGTACTTC TRBV2 - - TRBJ2-7
CSVESREDYGYTF TGCAGCGTTGAGTCTAGGGAGGACTATGGCTACACCTTC TRBV29-1 - - TRBJ1-2
CASSSRLGSGQYEQYF TGCGCCAGCAGCAGCCGCCTGGGGTCCGGTCAATACGAGCAGTACTTC TRBV5-1 once - TRBJ2-7
CASSFIDRAFDNGYTF TGTGCCAGCAGCTTCATTGACAGGGCGTTTGATAATGGCTACACCTTC TRBV5-6 - TRBD1 TRBJ1-2
CASSPRDRDTQYF TGTGCCAGCTCACCTCGGGACAGAGATACGCAGTATTTT TRBV18 - TRBD1 TRBJ2-3
CASSPYGANEQFF TGTGCCAGCAGTCCATACGGGGCGAATGAGCAGTTCTTC TRBV12-3/TRBV12-4 - - TRBJ2-1
CASRLRGPAGNTIYF TGTGCCAGCAGGCTCAGGGGCCCCGCTGGAAACACCATATATTTT TRBV7-2 - - TRBJ1-3
CASSPQGLNTEAFF TGTGCCAGCAGCCCACAGGGTTTGAACACTGAAGCTTTCTTT TRBV7-2 - - TRBJ1-1
CASSRGPVNYGYTF TGTGCCAGCAGCCGCGGACCTGTTAACTATGGCTACACCTTC TRBV7-9 - - TRBJ1-2
CASGEGYF TGTGCCAGCGGGGAAGGGTATTTT TRBV6-6 once - TRBJ2-3
CASSESQLNTEAFF TGTGCCAGCAGTGAATCACAGCTGAACACTGAAGCTTTCTTT TRBV2 - - TRBJ1-1
CASSQDRGHTDTQYF TGTGCCAGCAGCCAGGACAGGGGCCACACAGATACGCAGTATTTT TRBV11-2 few TRBD1 TRBJ2-3
CASSVGGGDNSPLHF TGTGCCAGCAGCGTAGGGGGTGGAGATAATTCACCCCTCCACTTT TRBV9 - - TRBJ1-6
CASSPHREVGLNTEAFF TGTGCCAGCTCACCCCACAGGGAGGTCGGGTTGAACACTGAAGCTTTCTTT TRBV18 - - TRBJ1-1
CASSAGTVYSNQPQHF TGCGCCAGCAGTGCCGGGACGGTGTATAGCAATCAGCCCCAGCATTTT TRBV10-2 - - TRBJ1-5
CASSRTASYGYTF TGCGCCAGCAGCCGGACGGCTAGCTATGGCTACACCTTC TRBV5-1 - - TRBJ1-2
CASSSLRPGSNYGYTF TGTGCCAGCAGTTCCCTTCGTCCTGGGAGTAACTATGGCTACACCTTC TRBV6-6 - - TRBJ1-2
CASSEARTSGGDTQYF TGTGCCAGCAGTGAAGCCCGGACTAGCGGGGGGGATACGCAGTATTTT TRBV6-1 - TRBD2 TRBJ2-3
CASNQGTGSINEQFF TGCGCCAGTAATCAAGGAACAGGGAGTATTAATGAGCAGTTCTTC TRBV5-1 - - TRBJ2-1
CASSLSPFHERDHYNEQFF TGTGCCAGCAGCTTATCCCCTTTCCATGAGAGAGATCATTACAATGAGCAGTTCTTC TRBV7-9 - - TRBJ2-1
CASSLKRNTEAFF TGTGCCAGCAGCTTGAAGAGAAACACTGAAGCTTTCTTT TRBV5-6 - - TRBJ1-1
CASSLGANQPQHF TGTGCCAGCAGCTTAGGGGCCAATCAGCCCCAGCATTTT TRBV7-2 - - TRBJ1-5
CASSSGGEQYF TGTGCCAGTTCCTCAGGGGGCGAGCAGTACTTC TRBV7-3 - TRBD1 TRBJ2-7
CASSSYRGPNEQFF TGTGCCAGCAGCTCGTACAGGGGGCCCAATGAGCAGTTCTTC TRBV7-3 - TRBD1 TRBJ2-1
CASSLVLAGGEQFF TGTGCCAGCAGCTTGGTACTAGCGGGGGGTGAGCAGTTCTTC TRBV5-5 once TRBD2 TRBJ2-1
CASSPSRQNTEAFF TGTGCCAGCAGCCCATCCAGACAGAACACTGAAGCTTTCTTT TRBV11-2 - - TRBJ1-1
CASSPGVGQGFYEQYF TGTGCCAGCAGCCCTGGTGTGGGACAGGGCTTCTACGAGCAGTACTTC TRBV7-9 - TRBD1 TRBJ2-7
CASNVGQDNSPLHF TGTGCCAGCAACGTGGGACAGGATAATTCACCCCTCCACTTT TRBV5-5 - TRBD1 TRBJ1-6
CASSQARGVGYTF TGCGCCAGCAGCCAAGCCCGGGGGGTTGGCTACACCTTC TRBV4-1 - - TRBJ1-2
CASSPLGFNYNEQFF TGTGCCAGCAGCCCCCTAGGTTTCAACTACAATGAGCAGTTCTTC TRBV14 - - TRBJ2-1
CASRTGTGVSYEQYF TGTGCCAGCAGAACCGGGACAGGGGTATCCTACGAGCAGTACTTC TRBV6-5 - TRBD1 TRBJ2-7
CASAFRDGDTGELFF TGTGCCAGCGCTTTCAGGGACGGGGACACCGGGGAGCTGTTTTTT TRBV5-6 - - TRBJ2-2
CASSPPQTGFGGYTF TGTGCCAGCTCACCACCCCAGACAGGGTTCGGCGGCTACACCTTC TRBV18 - TRBD1 TRBJ1-2
CSASPDRANNNEQFF TGCAGTGCTAGTCCAGACAGGGCAAATAACAATGAGCAGTTCTTC TRBV20-1 - TRBD1 TRBJ2-1
CASSLRTDTQYF TGCGCCAGCAGCTTGCGGACAGATACGCAGTATTTT TRBV5-1 - - TRBJ2-3
CASSLGPRRNSPLHF TGTGCCAGCAGTCTGGGACCACGAAGGAATTCACCCCTCCACTTT TRBV6-5 - - TRBJ1-6
CASSFYGGHYNEQFF TGCGCCAGCAGCTTTTACGGGGGCCACTACAATGAGCAGTTCTTC TRBV5-1 - - TRBJ2-1
CASSYRQGGTGELFF TGTGCCAGCAGCTACAGACAGGGTGGGACCGGGGAGCTGTTTTTT TRBV6-5 - TRBD1 TRBJ2-2
CASRLGTSRGSEQYF TGTGCCAGCAGATTAGGGACGTCCAGGGGTTCCGAGCAGTACTTC TRBV11-2 - - TRBJ2-7
CASSITGAGNEQFF TGTGCCAGTAGTATAACCGGGGCGGGAAATGAGCAGTTCTTC TRBV19 - - TRBJ2-1
CASSGQDSLNTEAFF TGTGCCAGTAGTGGACAGGACAGCTTGAACACTGAAGCTTTCTTT TRBV19 - TRBD1 TRBJ1-1
CASSFRGRETQYF TGTGCCAGCAGTTTCAGGGGGAGAGAGACCCAGTACTTC TRBV12-3/TRBV12-4 - TRBD1 TRBJ2-5
CASSQAFSTAALNEKLFF TGCGCCAGCAGCCAAGCTTTTTCGACGGCTGCTTTGAATGAAAAACTGTTTTTT TRBV4-3 - - TRBJ1-4